The source of this T cell receptor beta chain is a study of CD8 T cells in ankylosing spondylitis. Findings of the study overall: Past studies reported some motif variants in reactive arthritis synovial fluid and blood. Clones linked to the disease showed a CD8+ phenotype. They occurred at relatively low frequencies in peripheral blood. A motif in TCR beta, a set of several highly homologous variants, appeared characteristic of ankylosing spondylitis blood.

Details on this clonotype: The antigen remains undetermined.

TCRdb used MiXCR to reprocess the 5' RACE reads, holding one entry per CDR3 protein. This table has about 130,000 distinct CDR3 sequences, roughly 6.6% appearing once. The ends lost 1 base at V and 8 bases at J; junction bases unmatched: 4. Germline CDR1 and CDR2: SGHTS and YDEGEE. CDR3 length equals 13 residues. Sequencing was performed on blood, either unsorted or a sorted T cell fraction (not recorded which). The source of this sequence is a female donor with ankylosing spondylitis or in good health (not recorded which). The V and J genes are TRBV5-8 and TRBJ1-2, with TRBD1 matching over 8 bases. The CDR3 coding sequence is TGTGCCAGCAGCTTGCAGGGGGCGCGGGGCTACACCTTC. It specifies CASSLQGARGYTF. Complete variable domain (other parts from reference TRBV5-8 and TRBJ1-2): EAGVTQSPTHLIKTRGQQATLRCSPISGHTSVYWYQQALGLGLQFLLWYDEGEERNRGNFPPRFSGRQFPNYSSELNVNALELEDSALYLCASSLQGARGYTFGSGTRLTVV.